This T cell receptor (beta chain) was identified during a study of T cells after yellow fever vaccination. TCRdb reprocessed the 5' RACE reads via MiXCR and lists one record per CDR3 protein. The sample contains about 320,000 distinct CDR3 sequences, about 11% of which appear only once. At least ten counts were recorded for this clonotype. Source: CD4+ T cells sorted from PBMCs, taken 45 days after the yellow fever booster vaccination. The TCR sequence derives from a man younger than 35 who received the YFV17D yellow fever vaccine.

CDR3 loop: CASSLGQGILQPQHF. In DNA form, the CDR3 reads TGTGCCAGCAGCTTGGGTCAGGGTATTTTGCAGCCCCAGCATTTT. The V gene is TRBV5-4, the J gene TRBJ1-5; D possibly corresponds to TRBD1 (5 bases). The V end was cut by 0 bases, the J end by 7 bases, with 14 bases between. The germline V gene has CDR1 SGHNT and CDR2 YYREEE (reference sequence). There are 15 residues in the CDR3.